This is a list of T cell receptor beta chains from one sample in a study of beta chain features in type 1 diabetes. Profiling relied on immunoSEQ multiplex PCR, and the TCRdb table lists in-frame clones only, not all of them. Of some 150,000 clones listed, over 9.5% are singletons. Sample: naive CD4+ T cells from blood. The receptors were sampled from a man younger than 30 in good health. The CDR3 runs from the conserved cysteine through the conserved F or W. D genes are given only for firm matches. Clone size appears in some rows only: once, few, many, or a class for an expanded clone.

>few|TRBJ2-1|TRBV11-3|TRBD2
CASSHTSGTSHGNEQFF
TGTGCCAGCAGCCACACCTCCGGGACTAGCCATGGCAATGAGCAGTTCTTC
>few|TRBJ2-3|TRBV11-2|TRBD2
CASSRQASGATDTQYF
TGTGCCAGCAGCCGACAGGCTAGCGGGGCGACAGATACGCAGTATTTT
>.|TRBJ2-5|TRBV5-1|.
CASSLETARPQETQYF
TGCGCCAGCAGCTTGGAGACAGCGCGCCCACAAGAGACCCAGTACTTC
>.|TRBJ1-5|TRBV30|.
CAWSPFDEEPQHF
TGTGCCTGGAGTCCTTTCGACGAGGAGCCCCAGCATTTT
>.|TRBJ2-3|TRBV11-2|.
CASSPSSGSDTQYF
TGTGCCAGCAGCCCTTCCTCCGGGTCAGATACGCAGTATTTT
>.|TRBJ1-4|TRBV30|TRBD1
CASRDSRMGEKLFF
TGTGCCTCGCGGGACAGCCGAATGGGTGAAAAACTGTTTTTT
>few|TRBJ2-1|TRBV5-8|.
CASSFRGASYNEQFF
TGTGCCAGCAGCTTTCGGGGGGCCTCCTACAATGAGCAGTTCTTC
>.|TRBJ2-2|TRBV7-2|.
CASSTVGELFF
TGTGCCAGCAGCACGGTTGGGGAGCTGTTTTTT
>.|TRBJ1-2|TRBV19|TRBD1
CASTRDRDGYGYTF
TGTGCCAGTACCCGGGACAGGGACGGCTATGGCTACACCTTC
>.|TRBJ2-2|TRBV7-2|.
CASSLYMDSGELFF
TGTGCCAGCAGCTTGTACATGGACTCCGGGGAGCTGTTTTTT
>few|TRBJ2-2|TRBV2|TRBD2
CASQGLANTGELFF
TGTGCCAGCCAGGGACTAGCGAACACCGGGGAGCTGTTTTTT
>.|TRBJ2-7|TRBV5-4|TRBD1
CASSQPLPGQGALEQYF
TGTGCCAGCAGCCAACCACTCCCGGGACAGGGGGCGCTTGAGCAGTACTTC
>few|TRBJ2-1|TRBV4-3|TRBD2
CASSQDWGGGAWNEQFF
TGCGCCAGCAGCCAAGATTGGGGCGGGGGGGCCTGGAATGAGCAGTTCTTC
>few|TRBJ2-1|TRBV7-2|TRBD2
CASSLGGSGGIEQFF
TGTGCCAGCAGCTTAGGAGGCAGCGGGGGGATTGAGCAGTTCTTC
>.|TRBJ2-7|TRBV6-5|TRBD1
CASSSTGGPYEQYF
TGTGCCAGCAGTTCCACAGGGGGCCCCTACGAGCAGTACTTC
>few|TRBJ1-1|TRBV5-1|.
CASSLGLGETEAFF
TGCGCCAGCAGCTTAGGCCTAGGGGAAACTGAAGCTTTCTTT
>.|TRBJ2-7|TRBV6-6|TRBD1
CASSPGQVSSYEQYF
TGTGCCAGCAGCCCCGGACAGGTGAGCTCCTACGAGCAGTACTTC
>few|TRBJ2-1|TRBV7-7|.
CASSSEDGMSYNEQFF
TGTGCCAGCAGCTCAGAGGACGGGATGTCCTACAATGAGCAGTTCTTC
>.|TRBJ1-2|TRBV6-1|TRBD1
CASRTGGAGYGYTF
TGTGCCAGCAGGACAGGGGGCGCGGGCTATGGCTACACCTTC
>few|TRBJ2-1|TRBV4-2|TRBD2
CASSQERSGGANEQFF
TGTGCCAGCAGCCAAGAAAGGAGCGGGGGGGCGAATGAGCAGTTCTTC
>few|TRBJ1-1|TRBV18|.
CASSERQATEAFF
TGTGCCAGCTCAGAGCGACAGGCCACTGAAGCTTTCTTT
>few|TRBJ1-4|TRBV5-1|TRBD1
CASSTGQGNEKLFF
TGCGCCAGCAGCACGGGACAGGGGAATGAAAAACTGTTTTTT
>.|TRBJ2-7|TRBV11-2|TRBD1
CASSPRTGTSYEQYF
TGTGCCAGCAGCCCTAGGACAGGGACCTCCTACGAGCAGTACTTC
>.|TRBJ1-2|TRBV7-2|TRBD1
CASSPPHRGSGYTF
TGTGCCAGCAGTCCCCCCCACAGGGGAAGCGGCTACACCTTC
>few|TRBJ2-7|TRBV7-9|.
CASSRQFYGQYF
TGTGCCAGCAGCCGACAGTTCTACGGGCAGTACTTC
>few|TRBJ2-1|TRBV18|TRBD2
CASSPGVAGTYNEQFF
TGTGCCAGCTCACCAGGAGTAGCGGGAACCTACAATGAGCAGTTCTTC
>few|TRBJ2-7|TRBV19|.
CASSIAQGSAAYEQYF
TGTGCCAGTAGTATAGCCCAGGGTTCGGCAGCCTACGAGCAGTACTTC